This T cell receptor (beta chain) emerged from a study of blood T cell repertoires in COVID-19. This clone appeared once. V lost 4 bases to trimming and J lost 0 bases, with 10 bases between them. The CDR3 is 15 amino acids. The germline gives CDR1 SGHNT, CDR2 YENEEA. The assay was immunoSEQ multiplex PCR, and TCRdb's table has in-frame clones only and misses some. The sample yields 150,000 to 200,000 clones, roughly nine tenths seen once. This chain connects TRBV11-3 to TRBJ1-3; D is ambiguous. This sequence originates from a woman of 80 years or more in a cohort sampled during active or convalescent COVID-19. Sequencing was carried out using peripheral blood. The CDR3 sequence is CASSSTDVSGNTIYF. The CDR3 DNA reads as TGTGCCAGCAGCTCGACTGACGTCTCTGGAAACACCATATATTTT.